This T cell receptor beta chain was observed in a study of draining lymph node invasion in breast cancer (TCRdb year 2020). About the study as a whole: Nodal metastasis was diagnosed by histology and cytokeratin immunohistochemistry, and confirmation was obtained by EpCAM/CD45 flow cytometry. A separate targeted assay used bulk TCR-beta CDR3 sequencing to compare sorted memory regulatory T cells with memory conventional CD4 T cells across breast cancer tissues. From each patient, matched non-invaded and tumor-invaded tumor-draining lymph nodes and the primary tumor were collected, and both Treg and Tconv subsets were profiled. In the separate targeted TCR sequencing, lymph nodes from five or six patients were covered, and primary tumors were sequenced for three of those patients.

Beyond this particular receptor, the publication reports: Tracking the tumor top-100 clones was possible in just a couple of patients. TCRs shared between Treg and Tconv subsets were regarded as suggestive, but not proof, of a common clonal origin. According to the targeted TCR-seq data, Tregs appeared to be more clonally expanded than Tconvs in every tissue, and both subsets had lower diversity in tumor than in lymph nodes. Within each tissue, roughly 14-25% of Treg TCRs were also found among Tconvs, a result interpreted as suggesting peripheral Treg induction. Detection of some of the top 100 tumor clones in both invaded and non-invaded nodes suggests recirculation between tumor and draining nodes. The data could not resolve whether Treg conversion took place in a given organ or whether converted Tregs recirculated between nodes and tumor.

The method was bulk RNA-seq. The run used an Illumina HiSeq 2500. The authors processed their data as follows. For the separate targeted TCR-seq dataset, MiXCR version 2.1.5 with default parameters extracted and quantified CDR3 sequences from raw reads. Each TCR-beta clone in the separate targeted TCR-seq dataset was defined by the V gene, J gene and CDR3 sequence taken together. In the separate targeted TCR-seq dataset, clones with fewer than three counts were first removed, after which only the 90% most strongly expressed clones per sample were kept. For each tissue in the separate targeted TCR-seq dataset, Treg-Tconv overlap was calculated by dividing the number of shared clones by the total number of Treg clones and multiplying by 100. TCRdb passed the public sequencing reads through fastp at Q25 and MiXCR, retaining productive beta sequences. Rows merge per CDR3 protein into single entries with the most common DNA and genes. Clone size and V and J calls follow TCRdb, not the original study. Recorded for this sample are about 2,900 distinct CDR3 sequences; 80% of them occurred a single time. The ten largest clones add up to 9.7% of the sample.

On this clonotype itself: The antigen it recognizes is unknown. The sample holds no much larger clone one base away, and base qualities are not on file.

CDR1 MNHEY and CDR2 SMNVEV were looked up in the germline V gene (reference sequence). Including the terminal cysteine and phenylalanine, the CDR3 comprises 17 residues. Only CDR3 DNA remains: 51 bases, in frame from the first base. V was cut back by 2 bases and J by 2 bases, leaving a gap of 17 bases between them. Memory conventional CD4 T cells were sorted as CD4+ CD45RA- CD25- cells. Tumor-draining lymph nodes were classified as non-invaded or invaded according to absence or presence of metastatic tumor cells. Before staining and sorting, a Miltenyi Pan T Cell isolation kit was used to pre-enrich the T cells. Immunohistochemistry for estrogen receptor, progesterone receptor, HER2 and Ki-67 was used to characterize primary tumors. Fresh surgical tissue was processed within a few hours after surgery by being cut into small fragments. Tissue fragments were enzymatically digested with Liberase TL plus DNase for under 25 minutes and were then filtered through a 40-micrometer strainer. After DAPI live/dead staining, sorting was performed on a BD FACS Aria II with about 97-99% purity. Sorted cells were lysed in TCL buffer, and RNA was purified using a Norgen Single Cell RNA purification kit that included DNase treatment.

The rearrangement combines TRBV27 with TRBJ2-3, with TRBD1 as a weak D call on 6 bases. This sequence originates from a female donor with luminal breast cancer. Input material: sorted memory CD4+ effector T cells from a lymph node. The intended sense of this specimen's cell subset or site label: CD45RA-negative sorted CD4+ T cells (memory Tconv or effector/memory Treg). The DNA sequence follows: TGTGCCAGCAGTTTAGGCCCCCAGGGGCCCATCACAGATACGCAGTATTTT. Its translation is CASSLGPQGPITDTQYF.